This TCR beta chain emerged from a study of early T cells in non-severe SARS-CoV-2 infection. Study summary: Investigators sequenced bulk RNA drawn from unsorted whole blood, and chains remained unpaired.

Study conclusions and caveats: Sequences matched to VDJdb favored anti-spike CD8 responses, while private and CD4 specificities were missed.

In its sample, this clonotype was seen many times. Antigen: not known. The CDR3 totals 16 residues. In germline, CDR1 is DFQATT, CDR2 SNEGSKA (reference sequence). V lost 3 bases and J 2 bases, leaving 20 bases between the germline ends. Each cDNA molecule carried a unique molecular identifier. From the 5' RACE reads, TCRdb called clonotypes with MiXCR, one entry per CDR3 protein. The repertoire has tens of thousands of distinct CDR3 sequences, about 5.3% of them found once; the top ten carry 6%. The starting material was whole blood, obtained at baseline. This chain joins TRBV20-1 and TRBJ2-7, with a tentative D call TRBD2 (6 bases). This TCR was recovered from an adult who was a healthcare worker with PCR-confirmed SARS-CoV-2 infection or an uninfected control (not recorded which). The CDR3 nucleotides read TGCAGTGCTAGGGGCCTACTAGCTGCGAAAACCTACGAGCAGTACTTC. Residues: CSARGLLAAKTYEQYF.